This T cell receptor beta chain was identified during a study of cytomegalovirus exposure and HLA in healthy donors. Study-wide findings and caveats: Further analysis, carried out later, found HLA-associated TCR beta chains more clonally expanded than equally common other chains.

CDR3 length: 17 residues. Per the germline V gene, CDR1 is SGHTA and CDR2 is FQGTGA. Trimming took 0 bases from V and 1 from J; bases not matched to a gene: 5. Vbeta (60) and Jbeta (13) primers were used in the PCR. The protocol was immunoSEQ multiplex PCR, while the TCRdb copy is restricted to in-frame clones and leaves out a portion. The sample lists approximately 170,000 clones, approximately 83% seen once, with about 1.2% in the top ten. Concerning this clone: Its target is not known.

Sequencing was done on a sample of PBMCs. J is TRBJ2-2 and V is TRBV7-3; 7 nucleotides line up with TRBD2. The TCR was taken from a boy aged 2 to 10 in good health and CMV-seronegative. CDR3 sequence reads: CASSLTTPSGNTGELFF. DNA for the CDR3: TGTGCCAGCAGCTTAACGACCCCTAGCGGGAACACCGGGGAGCTGTTTTTT. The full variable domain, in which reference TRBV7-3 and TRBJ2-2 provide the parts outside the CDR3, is GAGVSQTPSNKVTEKGKYVELRCDPISGHTALYWYRQSLGQGPEFLIYFQGTGAADDSGLPNDRFFAVRPEGSVSTLKIQRTERGDSAVYLCASSLTTPSGNTGELFFGEGSRLTVL.